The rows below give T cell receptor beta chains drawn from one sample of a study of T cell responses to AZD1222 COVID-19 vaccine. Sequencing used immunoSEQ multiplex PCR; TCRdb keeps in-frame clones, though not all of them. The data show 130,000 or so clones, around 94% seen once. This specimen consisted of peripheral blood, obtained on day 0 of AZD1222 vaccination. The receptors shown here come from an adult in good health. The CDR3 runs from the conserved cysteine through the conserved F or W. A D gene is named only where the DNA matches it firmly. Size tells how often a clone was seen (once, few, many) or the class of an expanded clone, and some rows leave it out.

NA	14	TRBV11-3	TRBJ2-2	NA	TGTGCCAGCAGCCTTGCAGGGATCACCGGGGAGCTGTTTTTT	CASSLAGITGELFF
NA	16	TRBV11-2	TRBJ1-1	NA	TGTGCCAGCTACGGTAGGATGAGGGGCCCGAACACTGAAGCTTTCTTT	CASYGRMRGPNTEAFF
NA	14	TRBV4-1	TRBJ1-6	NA	TGCGCCAGCAGCCAAGAGGTGGTTGATTCACCCCTCCACTTT	CASSQEVVDSPLHF
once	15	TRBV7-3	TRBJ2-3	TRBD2	TGTGCCAGCAGCCCGAGCGGGGGGGTCGATGATACGCAGTATTTT	CASSPSGGVDDTQYF
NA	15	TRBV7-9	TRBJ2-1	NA	TGTGCCAGCAGCTTAGGAGTAGAGTTCGTCAATGAGCAGTTCTTC	CASSLGVEFVNEQFF
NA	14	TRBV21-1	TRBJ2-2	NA	TGTGCCAGCAGCAGACGAGGCGGGCACGGGGAGCTGTTTTTT	CASSRRGGHGELFF
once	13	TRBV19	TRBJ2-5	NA	TGTGCCAGTAGCCACCCGTCGGGAGAGACCCAGTACTTC	CASSHPSGETQYF
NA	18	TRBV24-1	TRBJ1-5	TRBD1	TGTGCCACCAGTGACTCTATAATCGGGACAGGGATAAATCAGCCCCAGCATTTT	CATSDSIIGTGINQPQHF
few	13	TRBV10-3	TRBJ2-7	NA	TGTGCCATCACGGGGGACAGCTCCTACGAGCAGTACTTC	CAITGDSSYEQYF
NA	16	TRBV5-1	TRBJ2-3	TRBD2	TGCGCCAGCAGCTTGGGACGGGGGGGATTCACAGATACGCAGTATTTT	CASSLGRGGFTDTQYF
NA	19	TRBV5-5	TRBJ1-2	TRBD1	TGTGCCAGCAGCTGGGGGTTTCGGGACAGGGTATTTTTTAACTATGGCTACACCTTC	CASSWGFRDRVFFNYGYTF
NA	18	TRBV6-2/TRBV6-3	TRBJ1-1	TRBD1	TGTGCCAGCAGTGCAGGGGGAAAGGTAAAGGTGAGGGTCACTGAAGCTTTCTTT	CASSAGGKVKVRVTEAFF
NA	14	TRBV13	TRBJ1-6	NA	TGTGCCAGCAGCCTATTAAGGGGCAATTCACCCCTCCACTTT	CASSLLRGNSPLHF
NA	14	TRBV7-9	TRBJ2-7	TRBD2	TGTGCCAGCAGGACAACTAGCGGTACCTACGAGCAGTACTTC	CASRTTSGTYEQYF
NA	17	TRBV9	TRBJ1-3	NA	TGTGCCAGCAGCGTATGGGACGGGGGGGACTCTGGAAACACCATATATTTT	CASSVWDGGDSGNTIYF
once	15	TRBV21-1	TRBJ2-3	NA	TGTGCCAGTCCCCGTCTAGCGTTCAGCACAGATACGCAGTATTTT	CASPRLAFSTDTQYF
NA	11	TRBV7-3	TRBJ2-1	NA	TGTGCCAGCAGTCTTGAGGGTGAGCAGTTCTTC	CASSLEGEQFF
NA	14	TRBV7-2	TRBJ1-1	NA	TGTGCCAGCAGCCCCCCGGGTGGTAACACTGAAGCTTTCTTT	CASSPPGGNTEAFF
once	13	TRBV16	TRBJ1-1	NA	TGTGCCAGCAGCCAATTGGGGGACACTGAAGCTTTCTTT	CASSQLGDTEAFF
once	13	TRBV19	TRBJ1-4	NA	TGTGCCAGTAGCCCGACAGGAGGTGAAAAACTGTTTTTT	CASSPTGGEKLFF
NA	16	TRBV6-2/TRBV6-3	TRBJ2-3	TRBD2	TGTGCCAGCAGTTACGGGGGAGCCGGGAGGACAGATACGCAGTATTTT	CASSYGGAGRTDTQYF
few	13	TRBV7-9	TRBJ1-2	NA	TGTGCCAGCAGCGCAACCACGGAGCGCGGCTACACCTTC	CASSATTERGYTF
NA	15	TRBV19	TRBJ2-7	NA	TGTGCCAGTAGTATCGGCCTAGCCACCTCCTACGAGCAGTACTTC	CASSIGLATSYEQYF
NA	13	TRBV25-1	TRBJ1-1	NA	TGTGCCAGCAGTGTAGGCCTAGGCACTGAAGCTTTCTTT	CASSVGLGTEAFF
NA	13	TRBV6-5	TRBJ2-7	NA	TGTGCCAGCAGGGGTGGAGGACTCTACGAGCAGTACTTC	CASRGGGLYEQYF
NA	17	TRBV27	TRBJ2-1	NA	TGTGCCAGCAGTTGGGTCTCGGGACCTCTCACCCAGGGTGAGCAGTTCTTC	CASSWVSGPLTQGEQFF
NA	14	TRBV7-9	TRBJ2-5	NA	TGTGCCAGCAGCGCCGGGACGGTACAAGAGACCCAGTACTTC	CASSAGTVQETQYF
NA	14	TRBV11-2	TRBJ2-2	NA	TGTGCCAGCAGCTTAATGGGGGACACCGGGGAGCTGTTTTTT	CASSLMGDTGELFF
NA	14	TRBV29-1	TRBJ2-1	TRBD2	TGCAGCGTTGAGGGCGGGAGCTCCTACAATGAGCAGTTCTTC	CSVEGGSSYNEQFF
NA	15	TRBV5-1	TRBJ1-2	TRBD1	TGCGCCAGCAGCCTGGACGGACAGGGGCAGTCTGGCTACACCTTC	CASSLDGQGQSGYTF
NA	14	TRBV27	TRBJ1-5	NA	TGTGCCAGCAGTTTCTGGGGTAGGGATCAGCCCCAGCATTTT	CASSFWGRDQPQHF
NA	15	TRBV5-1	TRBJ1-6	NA	TGCGCCAGCAGCTACCAAGGGGGGGCGAATTCACCCCTCCACTTT	CASSYQGGANSPLHF
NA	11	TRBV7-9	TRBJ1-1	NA	TGTGCCAGCAGCTTATACTCGGAAGCTTTCTTT	CASSLYSEAFF
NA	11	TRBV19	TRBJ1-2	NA	TGTGCCAGTAGTAGGGCGTATGGCTACACCTTC	CASSRAYGYTF
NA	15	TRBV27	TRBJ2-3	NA	TGTGCCAGCAGTTTAGTTATAGAAAGCACAGATACGCAGTATTTT	CASSLVIESTDTQYF
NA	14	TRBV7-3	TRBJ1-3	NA	TGTGCCAGCAGCTCGGGAGGATCTGGAAACACCATATATTTT	CASSSGGSGNTIYF
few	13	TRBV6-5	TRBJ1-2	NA	TGTGCCAGCAGTCCTCTAGGGCACTATGGCTACACCTTC	CASSPLGHYGYTF
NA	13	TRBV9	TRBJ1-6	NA	TGTGCCAGCAGCGTAGAGGGGGAGTCACCCCTCCACTTT	CASSVEGESPLHF
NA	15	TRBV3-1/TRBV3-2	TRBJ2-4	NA	TGTGCCAGCAGCCAAGACTTTGCGGCCAAAAACATTCAGTACTTC	CASSQDFAAKNIQYF
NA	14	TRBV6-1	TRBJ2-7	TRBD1	TGTGCCAGCAGCGAAGACAGGGGCGCCTACGAGCAGTACTTC	CASSEDRGAYEQYF
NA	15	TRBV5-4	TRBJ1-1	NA	TGTGCCAGCAACGGAGGAGGGCGGAGGAACACTGAAGCTTTCTTT	CASNGGGRRNTEAFF
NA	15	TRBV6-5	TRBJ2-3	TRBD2	TGTGCCAGCAACCAAGGACTAGCGGGGTCGGATACGCAGTATTTT	CASNQGLAGSDTQYF
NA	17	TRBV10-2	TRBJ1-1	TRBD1	TGCGCCAGCAGTGACGACGGGGGACCAGGGGGCAGGACTGAAGCTTTCTTT	CASSDDGGPGGRTEAFF
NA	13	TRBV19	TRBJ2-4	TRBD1	TGTGCCAGTAGGAAGACAGGGACGAACATTCAGTACTTC	CASRKTGTNIQYF
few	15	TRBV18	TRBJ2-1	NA	TGTGCCAGCTCACCACGGAGGGCGGCCTACAATGAGCAGTTCTTC	CASSPRRAAYNEQFF
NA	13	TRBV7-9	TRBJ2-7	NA	TGTGCCAGCAGCTTAGACAATCACTACGAGCAGTACTTC	CASSLDNHYEQYF
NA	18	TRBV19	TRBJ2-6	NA	TGTGCCAGTAACCCGGCCCTCGGGACGGAGTCTGGGGCCAACGTCCTGACTTTC	CASNPALGTESGANVLTF
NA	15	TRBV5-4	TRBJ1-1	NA	TGTGCCAGCAGCTTGGCTGCCCCTATGAACACTGAAGCTTTCTTT	CASSLAAPMNTEAFF
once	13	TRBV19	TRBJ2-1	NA	TGTGCCAGTAAAGAGGGAGCGATTGATGAGCAGTTCTTC	CASKEGAIDEQFF
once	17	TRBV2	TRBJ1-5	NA	TGTGCCAGCAGTGTAGCTCCAGGACGAGAGCCGCCTTGGCCCCAGCATTTT	CASSVAPGREPPWPQHF
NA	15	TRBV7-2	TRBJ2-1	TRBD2	TGTGCCAGCAGCTTAAGGTCAGCGGGGCACAATGAGCAGTTCTTC	CASSLRSAGHNEQFF
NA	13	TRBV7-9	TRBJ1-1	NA	TGTGCCAGCAGCTTGGAGGTCCTCACTGAAGCTTTCTTT	CASSLEVLTEAFF
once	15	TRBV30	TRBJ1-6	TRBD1	TGTGCCTGGAGTGTCTCAGGACAGGGAAATTCACCCCTCCACTTT	CAWSVSGQGNSPLHF
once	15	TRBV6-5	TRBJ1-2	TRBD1	TGTGCCAGCAGTAATCCGGGACAGGGGGCGCGTGGCTACACCTTC	CASSNPGQGARGYTF
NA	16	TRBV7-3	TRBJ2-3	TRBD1	TGTGCCAGCAGCTTAATGCCCCAGGGGGCCGCAGATACGCAGTATTTT	CASSLMPQGAADTQYF
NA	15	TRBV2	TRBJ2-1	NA	TGTGCCAGCAGCGTGGTAGGGGGGGCATACAATGAGCAGTTCTTC	CASSVVGGAYNEQFF
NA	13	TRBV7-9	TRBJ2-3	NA	TGTGCCAGCACGAGGGACCCCACAGATACGCAGTATTTT	CASTRDPTDTQYF